The text below deals with one T cell receptor (beta chain). This may be a read error, as it is one base from a much larger clone. The source of the sample is a study of regulatory T cells in long-lasting Graves disease. Arm-PCR of CDR3 regions with iRepertoire HTBI primers generated TCR beta libraries. Using its own MiXCR run on the multiplex PCR reads, TCRdb lists one record per CDR3 protein. The table shows 580,000 or so distinct CDR3 sequences, with about 16% occurring only once. Time point in this sample: newly diagnosed GD, antithyroid drugs for less than 3 months. RNA extracted from PBMCs served as the sequencing template. V lost 6 bases and J 6 bases, leaving 16 bases between the germline ends. The CDR3 has 14 amino acids. Germline V CDR1 and CDR2: SGHVS, FNYEAQ. The same sample was also studied in work on T cells in Graves' hyperthyroidism and ophthalmopathy.

The receptor was derived from a man younger than 30 with Graves disease. The sample in question was peripheral blood mononuclear cells (PBMCs), obtained at new diagnosis, from a patient treated with antithyroid drugs. V is TRBV7-6 and J is TRBJ2-3, with D unclear. The DNA for the CDR3 is TGTGCCAGCAGAACCAGTCTAAATCCCGATACGCAGTATTTT. Amino acid sequence: CASRTSLNPDTQYF. The full variable domain, completed using reference TRBV7-6 and TRBJ2-3, is GAGVSQSPRYKVTKRGQDVALRCDPISGHVSLYWYRQALGQGPEFLTYFNYEAQQDKSGLPNDRFSAERPEGSISTLTIQRTEQRDSAMYRCASRTSLNPDTQYFGPGTRLTVL.